The 19 T cell receptor beta chains listed next were all sequenced from one sample in a study of CD8 T cells in Susac syndrome. Random hexamers served to reverse transcribe about 0.5 to 1 ug RNA. Each CDR3 protein is one row after TCRdb ran MiXCR on the immunoSEQ multiplex PCR reads. The sample consists of 160,000 or so distinct CDR3 sequences, around 94% of them appearing once. Sequencing was carried out using CD4+ T cells from PBMCs. The source of these receptors is a human donor with multiple sclerosis.

This rearrangement joins TRBV29-1 to TRBJ1-2; D is ambiguous. The V gene's germline CDR1 is SQVTM and CDR2 ANQGSEA. The CDR3 consists of 13 residues. V gave up 4 bases and J gave up 2 bases, with 11 bases separating them. As DNA, the CDR3 is TGCAGCGTTGGAAAGGGATCAAACTATGGCTACACCTTC. Its protein is CSVGKGSNYGYTF.

This chain uses TRBV30 with TRBJ2-2; D gene ambiguous. Trimming took off 1 base at V and 3 bases at J, with 3 bases between the two ends. Germline-derived CDR1 and CDR2 are GTSNPN and SVGIG (reference sequence). There are 12 residues in the CDR3. This CDR3 reads CAWSEYTGELFF. The CDR3 bases are TGTGCCTGGAGTGAATACACCGGGGAGCTGTTTTTT.

This clonotype was picked up a small number of times. J is TRBJ2-2 and V is TRBV24-1; D remains unclear. Between the trimmed V and J ends, which lost 4 bases and 8 bases, there was a span of 13 bases. CDR3 length equals 14 residues. Germline lookup yields CDR1 KGHDR and CDR2 SFDVKD. The CDR3 DNA follows: TGTGCCACCAGTGACTCTGGTCGGGTTGGGGAGCTGTTTTTT. The encoded protein is CATSDSGRVGELFF.

The J gene is TRBJ2-6, the V gene TRBV19; D unresolved. The germline V gene has CDR1 LNHDA and CDR2 SQIVND (reference sequence). V shed 5 bases and J shed 2 bases, with 10 bases lying between them. The CDR3 runs 15 residues. DNA of the CDR3: TGTGCCAGTAGTGGTGTAGAGGCTGGGGCCAACGTCCTGACTTTC. Amino acids: CASSGVEAGANVLTF.

The chain combines TRBV18 with TRBJ2-2; possibly TRBD1 for D (5 bases). Germline V gives CDR1 KGHSH, CDR2 LQKENI. Trimming shortened V by 3 bases and J by 6 bases, and 17 bases separated the two germline ends. CDR3 size: 16 residues. This chain's CDR3 is CASSPLLAGRSGELFF. CDR3 DNA: TGTGCCAGCTCACCCCTGCTGGCAGGGCGCTCCGGGGAGCTGTTTTTT.

The V gene is TRBV5-1, the J gene TRBJ1-1; D gene ambiguous. The CDR3 spans 14 residues. The germline gives CDR1 SGHRS, CDR2 YFSETQ. Trimming took off 2 bases at V and 1 base at J, with 9 bases between the two ends. As DNA, the CDR3 is TGCGCCAGCAGCTTTTCCTATCGGAACACTGAAGCTTTCTTT. Its protein is CASSFSYRNTEAFF.

The chain recombines TRBV5-1 with TRBJ1-2, with D possibly matching TRBD1 (5 bases). The length of the CDR3 is 13 residues. The germline V gene has CDR1 SGHRS and CDR2 YFSETQ. Trimming removed 0 bases at V and 5 bases at J, with 8 bases between. DNA of the CDR3: TGCGCCAGCAGCTTGGCGGGGCCTTATGGCTACACCTTC. Its translation: CASSLAGPYGYTF.

The J gene is TRBJ1-2, the V gene TRBV12-3 or TRBV12-4, with TRBD1 as a possible D gene (5 bases). The CDR3 loop spans 13 amino acids. The V end lost 5 bases, the J end lost 5 bases, and 12 bases lay between the germline ends. CDR3 region: CASSPQGTYGYTF. The CDR3 DNA sequence: TGTGCCAGCAGTCCGCAGGGAACTTATGGCTACACCTTC.

The rearrangement uses TRBV20-1 and TRBJ2-1; no clear D gene. The CDR3 covers 12 residues. Germline-derived CDR1 and CDR2 are DFQATT and SNEGSKA (reference sequence). The CDR3 DNA reads TGCAGCTACCCGCTCTCCTACAATGAGCAGTTCTTC. As protein: CSYPLSYNEQFF.

The rearrangement uses TRBV7-2 and TRBJ2-5, with D maybe TRBD2 (5 bases). Trimming cost V 4 bases and J 5 bases, with 20 bases left between them. Looked up from germline, CDR1 is SGHTA and CDR2 is FQGNSA. The CDR3 is 16 amino acids. The CDR3 is CASSWVWLATWETQYF. In DNA form, the CDR3 reads TGTGCCAGCAGCTGGGTGTGGCTAGCCACATGGGAGACCCAGTACTTC.

This chain connects TRBV27 to TRBJ2-7; maybe TRBD1 (6 bases). The CDR3 runs to 13 residues. V was trimmed by 6 bases and J by 3 bases, leaving 12 bases between them. Germline V gives CDR1 MNHEY, CDR2 SMNVEV (reference sequence). CDR3: CASRSGDGYEQYF. CDR3 sequence (DNA): TGTGCCAGCAGATCAGGGGATGGCTACGAGCAGTACTTC.

The chain links TRBV2 to TRBJ2-1, with a possible D match to TRBD2 (5 bases). V was clipped by 6 bases and J by 5 bases, with 20 bases between them. CDR1 is SNHLY and CDR2 is FYNNEI in the germline V gene. The length of the CDR3 is 16 residues. The CDR3 loop reads CASRVGGSYENNEQFF. Here the CDR3 DNA reads TGTGCCAGCAGGGTGGGCGGGTCTTACGAAAACAATGAGCAGTTCTTC. Looking up the rest from reference TRBV2 and TRBJ2-1 gives the full variable domain: EPEVTQTPSHQVTQMGQEVILRCVPISNHLYFYWYRQILGQKVEFLVSFYNNEISEKSEIFDDQFSVERPDGSNFTLKIRSTKLEDSAMYFCASRVGGSYENNEQFFGPGTRLTVL.

This clonotype was observed a few times. This chain connects TRBV6-5 to TRBJ1-1; TRBD1 matches at 7 bases. Germline trimming cut 7 bases from V and 2 bases from J; bases unmatched to any gene: 7. The CDR3 contains 14 residues. CDR1 is MNHEY, CDR2 SVGAGI, per germline. The CDR3 bases are TGTGCCAGCACCTACCGGGACAGCAACACTGAAGCTTTCTTT. Its protein product is CASTYRDSNTEAFF.

The chain recombines TRBV25-1 with TRBJ2-3; no reliable D call. The germline V gene encodes CDR1 MGHDK and CDR2 SYGVNS. V was cut by 6 bases and J by 5 bases, with 12 bases left in between. This CDR3 is 13 amino acids long. Written as DNA, the CDR3 is TGTGCCAGCAGCTTTAGTATCGGAGATACGCAGTATTTT. The encoded protein is CASSFSIGDTQYF.

The J gene is TRBJ2-1, the V gene TRBV7-6; 8 nucleotides agree with TRBD2. The V and J ends lost 5 bases and 0 bases, in that order; junction bases with no gene match: 3. This CDR3 has 15 amino acids. CDR1 and CDR2 from the germline V gene are SGHVS and FNYEAQ. In DNA, the CDR3 is TGTGCCAGCAGCCAACTAGCGGACTCCTACAATGAGCAGTTCTTC. Amino acids: CASSQLADSYNEQFF.

V and J are TRBV20-1 and TRBJ2-7, with D perhaps matching TRBD2 (6 bases). V was pared by 1 base and J by 4 bases, with 17 bases between. This CDR3 has 15 residues. Germline V lookup: CDR1 DFQATT, CDR2 SNEGSKA (reference sequence). CDR3 in amino acids: CSARGGKGIFYEQYF. The CDR3 bases are TGCAGTGCTAGAGGCGGGAAGGGAATCTTTTACGAGCAGTACTTC.

The V and J genes are TRBV18 and TRBJ1-2, with D unresolved. The CDR3 runs 16 residues. Trimming took 6 bases from V and 1 from J, leaving 18 bases between them. Germline CDR1 KGHSH, CDR2 LQKENI. The CDR3 region is CASSPGMVGFNYGYTF. Here the CDR3 DNA reads TGTGCCAGCTCCCCAGGAATGGTGGGCTTTAACTATGGCTACACCTTC. The whole variable domain, filled in from reference TRBV18 and TRBJ1-2, reads NAGVMQNPRHLVRRRGQEARLRCSPMKGHSHVYWYRQLPEEGLKFMVYLQKENIIDESGMPKERFSAEFPKEGPSILRIQQVVRGDSAAYFCASSPGMVGFNYGYTFGSGTRLTVV.

The chain uses TRBV9 and TRBJ2-3; D is undetermined. Trimming removed 2 bases at V and 0 bases at J, with 4 bases between. The CDR3 contains 13 residues. Per the germline V gene, CDR1 is SGDLS and CDR2 is YYNGEE. The CDR3 loop reads CASSVGSTDTQYF. The CDR3 coding sequence is TGTGCCAGCAGCGTTGGGAGCACAGATACGCAGTATTTT.

V and J are TRBV6-5 and TRBJ2-4, with 8 bases identical to TRBD1. The CDR3 covers 15 residues. Per the germline V gene, CDR1 is MNHEY and CDR2 is SVGAGI. The trim removed 5 bases at V and 4 bases at J, leaving 7 bases unmatched. In DNA, the CDR3 is TGTGCCAGCAGTAGTCAGGGGGCGTCGAAAAACATTCAGTACTTC. This codes for CASSSQGASKNIQYF.